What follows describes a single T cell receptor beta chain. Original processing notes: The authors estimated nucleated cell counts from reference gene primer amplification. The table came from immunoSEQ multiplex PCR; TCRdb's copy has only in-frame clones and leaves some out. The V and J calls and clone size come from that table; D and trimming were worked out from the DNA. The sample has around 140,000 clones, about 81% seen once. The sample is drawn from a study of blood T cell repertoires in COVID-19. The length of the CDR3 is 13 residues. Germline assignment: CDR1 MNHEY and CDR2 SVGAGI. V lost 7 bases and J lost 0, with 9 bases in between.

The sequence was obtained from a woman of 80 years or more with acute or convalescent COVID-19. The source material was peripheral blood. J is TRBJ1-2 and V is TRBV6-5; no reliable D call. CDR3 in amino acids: CASTLTPNYGYTF. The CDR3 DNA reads TGTGCCAGCACCCTGACTCCTAACTATGGCTACACCTTC.